These 9 T cell receptor beta chains originate from one sample sequenced in a study of breast tumors, draining lymph nodes, adjacent tissues. Breast cancer patients provided tissue from their axillary draining lymph nodes. In TCRdb, the multiplex PCR reads were re-called with MiXCR into one record per CDR3 protein. Here the sample spans under 150,000 distinct CDR3 sequences, approximately 20% being singletons. Material for sequencing was axillary lymph node tissue. These receptor sequences come from a female donor with breast cancer. Some clones in this sample may be carry-over from other donors' samples.

This clonotype appeared many times. The V call is TRBV20-1, the J call TRBJ2-3, with D uncertain. The ends were cut back, 2 bases at V and 0 bases at J, with 6 bases in the middle. Germline-derived CDR1 and CDR2 are DFQATT and SNEGSKA (reference sequence). This CDR3 is 13 amino acids long. CDR3 bases: TGCAGTGCTAGAAGGTCCAGCACAGATACGCAGTATTTT. It yields the protein CSARRSSTDTQYF.

In the case of this clonotype: A read error may be the cause here, since a much bigger clone is one base away. The J gene is TRBJ2-3, the V gene TRBV5-8; D perhaps matches TRBD2 (6 bases). There are 15 residues in the CDR3. The germline gives CDR1 SGHTS, CDR2 YDEGEE. The V end lost 7 bases, the J end lost 6 bases, and 21 bases lay between the germline ends. CDR3 region: CASASAGIDQDTQYF. Here the CDR3 DNA reads TGTGCCAGCGCAAGTGCGGGAATAGATCAGGATACGCAGTATTTT.

This clonotype occurred many times. The chain is built from TRBV20-1 and TRBJ2-3; perhaps TRBD2 as D (5 bases). V dropped 4 bases and J dropped 0 bases, with 11 bases sitting between them. The CDR3 sequence is 14 residues long. The germline V gene has CDR1 DFQATT and CDR2 SNEGSKA (reference sequence). The CDR3 DNA is TGCAGTGCTACTCCGGGAAAGAGCACAGATACGCAGTATTTT. Translation: CSATPGKSTDTQYF.

This clonotype was counted between two and nine times. The chain recombines TRBV18 with TRBJ2-5; TRBD2 matches at 12 bases. The CDR3 extends over 15 amino acids. V lost 3 bases and J lost 7; bases outside the gene matches: 6. Looked up from germline, CDR1 is KGHSH and CDR2 is LQKENI. The CDR3 nucleotides read TGTGCCAGCTCACCCTCTAGCGGGAGGGCCGGGACCCAGTACTTC. This translates into CASSPSSGRAGTQYF.

Points on this clonotype: This may stem from a read error, because a much larger clone lies one nucleotide away. The chain couples TRBV12-3 or TRBV12-4 to TRBJ2-1, with D uncertain. Trimming took 4 bases from V and 10 from J, leaving 14 bases between them. This CDR3 contains 13 residues. The DNA for the CDR3 is TGTGCCAGCAGTTCCGGACCAGTTGGCGAGCAGTTCTTC. Amino acid sequence: CASSSGPVGEQFF.

Ten or more counts support this clonotype. The chain carries TRBV12-3 or TRBV12-4 and TRBJ2-1; unclear D gene. The CDR3 has 11 residues. The V end was cut by 6 bases, the J end by 6 bases, with 6 bases between. CDR3 protein: CASRVFNEQFF. CDR3 nucleotides: TGTGCCAGCAGAGTGTTCAATGAGCAGTTCTTC.

This clonotype was seen repeatedly, ten times or more. The V gene is TRBV5-1, the J gene TRBJ2-7, with a possible D match to TRBD1 (5 bases). V gave up 2 bases and J gave up 6 bases, with 21 bases separating them. The CDR3 has 16 amino acids. The germline gives CDR1 SGHRS, CDR2 YFSETQ. CDR3 amino acids: CASSLLQVRETSEQYF. The CDR3, as DNA: TGCGCCAGCAGCTTATTACAGGTACGAGAGACCAGCGAGCAGTACTTC. The entire variable domain, with the rest obtained from reference TRBV5-1 and TRBJ2-7, is as follows: KAGVTQTPRYLIKTRGQQVTLSCSPISGHRSVSWYQQTPGQGLQFLFEYFSETQRNKGNFPGRFSGRQFSNSRSEMNVSTLELGDSALYLCASSLLQVRETSEQYFGPGTRLTVT.

This clonotype came up many times. The chain joins TRBV20-1 to TRBJ1-2; D possibly corresponds to TRBD1 (5 bases). The germline gives CDR1 DFQATT, CDR2 SNEGSKA (reference sequence). The CDR3 is made up of 17 amino acids. Between the trimmed V and J ends, which lost 3 bases and 1 base, there was a span of 21 bases. The CDR3 protein is CSASPRDFRPDNYGYTF. The CDR3 nucleotides read TGCAGTGCTAGCCCCAGGGACTTCCGCCCTGATAACTATGGCTACACCTTC.

The rearrangement joins TRBV27 to TRBJ2-6, with 10 bases identical to TRBD1. Germline values: CDR1 MNHEY, CDR2 SMNVEV (reference sequence). V was pared by 3 bases and J by 3 bases, with 8 bases of the junction left unmatched. This CDR3 region has 18 residues. Here the CDR3 reads CASSFRGQGQGGANVLTF. CDR3 DNA: TGTGCCAGCAGTTTTAGGGGACAGGGGCAAGGTGGGGCCAACGTCCTGACTTTC.